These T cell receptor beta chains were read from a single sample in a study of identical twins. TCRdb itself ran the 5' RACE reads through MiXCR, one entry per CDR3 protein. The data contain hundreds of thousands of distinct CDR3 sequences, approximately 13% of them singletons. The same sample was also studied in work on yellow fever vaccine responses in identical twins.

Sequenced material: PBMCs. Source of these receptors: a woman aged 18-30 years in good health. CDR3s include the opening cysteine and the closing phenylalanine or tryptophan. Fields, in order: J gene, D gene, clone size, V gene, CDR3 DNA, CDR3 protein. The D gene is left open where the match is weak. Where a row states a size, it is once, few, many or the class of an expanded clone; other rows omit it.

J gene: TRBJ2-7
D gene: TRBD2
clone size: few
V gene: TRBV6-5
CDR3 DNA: TGTGCCAGCAGTCATGGGGGGGTCAACGAGCAGTACTTC
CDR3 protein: CASSHGGVNEQYF

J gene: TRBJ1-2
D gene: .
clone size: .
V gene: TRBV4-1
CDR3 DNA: TGCGCCAGCAGCCAAGATGCAGCAATTAACTATGGCTACACCTTC
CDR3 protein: CASSQDAAINYGYTF

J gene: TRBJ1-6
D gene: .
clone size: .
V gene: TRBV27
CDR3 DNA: TGTGCCACTCACTCACCACCCCTCCACTTT
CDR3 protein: CATHSPPLHF

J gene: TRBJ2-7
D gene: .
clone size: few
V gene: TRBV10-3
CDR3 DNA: TGTGCCATCAGTGAGCCCTCCAGCTCCTACGAGCAGTACTTC
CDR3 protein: CAISEPSSSYEQYF

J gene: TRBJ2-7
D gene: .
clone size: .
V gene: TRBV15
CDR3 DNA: TGTGCCACCAGCAGAGATGGTACAGCAGCCTACGAGCAGTACTTC
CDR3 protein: CATSRDGTAAYEQYF

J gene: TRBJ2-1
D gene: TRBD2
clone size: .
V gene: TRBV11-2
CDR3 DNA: TGTGCCAGCAGCACCGGGACTAGCGGGGGGCCGGGCTCCTACAATGAGCAGTTCTTC
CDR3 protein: CASSTGTSGGPGSYNEQFF

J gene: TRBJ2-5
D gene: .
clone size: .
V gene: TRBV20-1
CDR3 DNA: TGCAGTGCTTATGACCTCAAGGAGACCCAGTACTTC
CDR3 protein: CSAYDLKETQYF

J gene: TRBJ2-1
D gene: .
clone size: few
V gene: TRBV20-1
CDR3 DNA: TGCAGTGCTAGTCCGGGACTGTACAATGAGCAGTTCTTC
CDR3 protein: CSASPGLYNEQFF

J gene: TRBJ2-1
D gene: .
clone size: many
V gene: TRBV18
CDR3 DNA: TGTGCCAGCTCACTACCGGGCCCTCGAAATGAGCAGTTCTTC
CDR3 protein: CASSLPGPRNEQFF

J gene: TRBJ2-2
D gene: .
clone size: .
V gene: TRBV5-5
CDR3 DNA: TGTGCCAGCAGCTTGGCCGCTGCGGCCGGGGAGCTGTTTTTT
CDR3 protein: CASSLAAAAGELFF

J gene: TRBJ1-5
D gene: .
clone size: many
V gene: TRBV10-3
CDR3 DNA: TGTGCCATCAGTGAGTCGTTCGGTAGCAATCAGCCCCAGCATTTT
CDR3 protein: CAISESFGSNQPQHF

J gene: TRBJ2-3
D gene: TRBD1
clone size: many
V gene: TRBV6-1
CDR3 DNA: TGTGCCAGCAGTGAACAGGGGGCAGATACGCAGTATTTT
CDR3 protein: CASSEQGADTQYF

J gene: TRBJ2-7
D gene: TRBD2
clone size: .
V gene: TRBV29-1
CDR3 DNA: TGCAGCGTTTCTGGACTAGCGGACTACGAGCAGTACTTC
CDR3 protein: CSVSGLADYEQYF

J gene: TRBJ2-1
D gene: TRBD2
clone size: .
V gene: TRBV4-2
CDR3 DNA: TGTGCCAGCAGCCTGGGGCAGCGGGAGACGAATGAGCAGTTCTTC
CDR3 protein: CASSLGQRETNEQFF

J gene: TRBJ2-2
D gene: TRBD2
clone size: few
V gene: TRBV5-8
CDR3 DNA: TGTGCCAGCAGCTTTTGGCGGGAGTCGAACACCGGGGAGCTGTTTTTT
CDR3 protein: CASSFWRESNTGELFF

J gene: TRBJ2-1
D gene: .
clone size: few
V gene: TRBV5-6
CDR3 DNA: TGTGCCAGCAGCTTGGTTGATGGAGGTTCCTACAATGAGCAGTTCTTC
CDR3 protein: CASSLVDGGSYNEQFF

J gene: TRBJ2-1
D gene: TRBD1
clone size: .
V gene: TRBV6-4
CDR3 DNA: TGTGCCACTCCAGACAGGGCTTTTTACAATGAGCAGTTCTTC
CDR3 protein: CATPDRAFYNEQFF

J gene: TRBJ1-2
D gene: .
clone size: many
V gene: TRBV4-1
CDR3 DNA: TGCGCCAGCAGCCAAGATAACGTCGGCTATGGCTACACCTTC
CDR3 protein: CASSQDNVGYGYTF

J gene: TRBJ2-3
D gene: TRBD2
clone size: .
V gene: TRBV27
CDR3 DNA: TGTGCCAGCAGTTTAGCTGTAGCGGGACGGACTAGCACAGATACGCAGTATTTT
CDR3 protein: CASSLAVAGRTSTDTQYF

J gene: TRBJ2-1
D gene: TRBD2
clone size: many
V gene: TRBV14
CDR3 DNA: TGTGCCAGCAGCCTAATTCCCAGCGGGGGGAACAATGAGCAGTTCTTC
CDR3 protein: CASSLIPSGGNNEQFF

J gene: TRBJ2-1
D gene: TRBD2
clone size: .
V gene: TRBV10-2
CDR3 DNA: TGCGCCAGCAACATCCTAGCGGGAGGATCCTACAATGAGCAGTTCTTC
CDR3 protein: CASNILAGGSYNEQFF

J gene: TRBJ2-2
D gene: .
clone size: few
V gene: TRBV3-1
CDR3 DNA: TGTGCCAGCAGCCGGGACCACAACACCGGGGAGCTGTTTTTT
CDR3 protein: CASSRDHNTGELFF

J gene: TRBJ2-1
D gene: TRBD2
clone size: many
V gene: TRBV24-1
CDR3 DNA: TGTGCCACCAGCTCGGCCACCTTGACTAGCGGGAGACGGGATGAGCAGTTCTTC
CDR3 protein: CATSSATLTSGRRDEQFF

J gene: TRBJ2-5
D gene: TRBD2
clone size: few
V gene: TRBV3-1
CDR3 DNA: TGTGCCAGCAGACCGAGCGGGGGGAGCACCCAGTACTTC
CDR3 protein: CASRPSGGSTQYF

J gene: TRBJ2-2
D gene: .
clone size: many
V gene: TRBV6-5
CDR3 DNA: TGTGCCAGCAGTTCTGGGGGGGGCGCCCGTGGCGGGGAGCTGTTTTTT
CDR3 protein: CASSSGGGARGGELFF

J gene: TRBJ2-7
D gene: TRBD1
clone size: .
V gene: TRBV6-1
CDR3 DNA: TGTGCCAGCAGACAGGGGAGCTCCTACGAGCAGTACTTC
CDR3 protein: CASRQGSSYEQYF